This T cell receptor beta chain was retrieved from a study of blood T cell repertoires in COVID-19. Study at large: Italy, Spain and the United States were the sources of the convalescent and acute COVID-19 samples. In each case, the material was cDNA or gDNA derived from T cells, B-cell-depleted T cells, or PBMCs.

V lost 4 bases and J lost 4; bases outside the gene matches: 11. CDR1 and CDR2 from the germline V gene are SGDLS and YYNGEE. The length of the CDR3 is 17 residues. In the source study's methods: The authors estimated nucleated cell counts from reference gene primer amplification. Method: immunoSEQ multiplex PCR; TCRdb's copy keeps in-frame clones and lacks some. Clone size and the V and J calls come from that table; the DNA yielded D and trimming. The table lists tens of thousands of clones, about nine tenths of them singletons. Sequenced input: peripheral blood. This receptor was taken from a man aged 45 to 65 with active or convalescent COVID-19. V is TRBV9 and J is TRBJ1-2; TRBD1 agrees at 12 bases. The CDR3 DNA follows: TGTGCCAGCAGCCCGAGGGGACAGGGGGCGCACGGCTATGGCTACACCTTC. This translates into CASSPRGQGAHGYGYTF.